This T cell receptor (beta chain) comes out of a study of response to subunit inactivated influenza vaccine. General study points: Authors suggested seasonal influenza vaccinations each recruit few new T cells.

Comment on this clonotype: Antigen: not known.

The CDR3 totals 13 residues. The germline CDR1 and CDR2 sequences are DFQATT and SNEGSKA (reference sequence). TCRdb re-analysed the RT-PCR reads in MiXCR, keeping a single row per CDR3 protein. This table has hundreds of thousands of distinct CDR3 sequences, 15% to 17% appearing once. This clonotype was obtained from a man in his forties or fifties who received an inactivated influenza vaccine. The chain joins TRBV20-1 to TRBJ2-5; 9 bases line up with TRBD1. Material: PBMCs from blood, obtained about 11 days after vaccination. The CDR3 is CRAGQGIRETQYF. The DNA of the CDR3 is TGCAGGGCAGGACAGGGGATTAGAGAGACCCAGTACTTC.